These 18 T cell receptor beta chains were all obtained from the same sample, sequenced in a study of regulatory T cells in long-lasting Graves disease. The authors built TCR beta libraries using iRepertoire HTBI primers and Arm-PCR of CDR3 regions. TCRdb re-called the multiplex PCR reads through MiXCR, storing one row per CDR3 protein. The sample holds fewer than 450,000 distinct CDR3 sequences, under 25% seen once. Regarding time point: persistent/refractory GD, antithyroid drugs over 5 years with positive TRAb. The TCR library used RNA extracted from PBMCs. The source material was peripheral blood mononuclear cells (PBMCs), sampled when the disease was refractory, from a patient treated with antithyroid drugs. These receptor sequences come from a female donor with Graves disease.

J is TRBJ2-1 and V is TRBV27; 9 nucleotides line up with TRBD2. Trimming took 3 bases from V and 7 from J; bases not matched to a gene: 7. This CDR3 is built from 15 residues. Germline V gene data show CDR1 as MNHEY and CDR2 as SMNVEV (reference sequence). DNA for the CDR3: TGTGCCAGCAGTTTTTTAGCGGGAGTTGCGAATGAGCAGTTCTTC. Its protein is CASSFLAGVANEQFF.

For this clonotype: Given a much more abundant clone one base away, this may be a read error. CDR3 sequence: CAISEATAAYGHTF. CDR3 sequence (DNA): TGTGCCATCAGTGAGGCGACGGCCGCCTATGGCCACACCTTC. The gene calls are TRBV10-3 and TRBJ1-2; no clear D. Germline V CDR1 and CDR2: ENHRY, SYGVKD. The CDR3 covers 14 residues.

This clonotype appeared many times. V and J are TRBV3-1 and TRBJ2-5; D is possibly TRBD1 (5 bases). The ends were cut back, 6 bases at V and 9 bases at J, with 20 bases in the middle. In germline, CDR1 is LGHDT, CDR2 YNNKEL (reference sequence). There are 14 residues in the CDR3. CDR3 sequence reads: CASSSFSPPGPQYF. DNA of the CDR3: TGTGCCAGCAGTTCCTTTTCTCCACCAGGGCCCCAGTACTTC.

V usage is TRBV4-3 and J usage is TRBJ2-7; weak D call: TRBD1 (5 bases). V was pared by 0 bases and J by 6 bases, with 12 bases between. From germline, CDR1 is LGHNA and CDR2 YSLEER. This CDR3 region has 14 residues. CDR3 coding DNA: TGCGCCAGCAGCCAAGATCGCAGGGCTCTCGAGCAGTACTTC. Its protein product is CASSQDRRALEQYF.

This clonotype was seen repeatedly, ten times or more. The chain recombines TRBV4-2 with TRBJ1-1; D possibly corresponds to TRBD1 (6 bases). Deletions cut 1 base from V and 2 bases from J, with 8 bases between. Germline V gives CDR1 LGHNA, CDR2 YNFKEQ. This CDR3 region has 14 residues. The CDR3 DNA reads TGTGCCAGCAGCCAAGCGGGACAAAACACTGAAGCTTTCTTT. Translation: CASSQAGQNTEAFF.

The chain links TRBV7-2 to TRBJ2-3, with TRBD2 identical over 10 bases. The CDR3 runs 18 residues. V lost 5 bases and J lost 2; bases outside the gene matches: 13. Germline V CDR1 and CDR2: SGHTA, FQGNSA. CDR3 protein: CASSNSLILAGNTDTQYF. The CDR3, as DNA: TGTGCCAGCAGCAACTCACTCATACTAGCGGGAAACACAGATACGCAGTATTTT. Together with reference TRBV7-2 and TRBJ2-3, the CDR3 gives the full variable domain: GAGVSQSPSNKVTEKGKDVELRCDPISGHTALYWYRQSLGQGLEFLIYFQGNSAPDKSGLPSDRFSAERTGGSVSTLTIQRTQQEDSAVYLCASSNSLILAGNTDTQYFGPGTRLTVL.

This clonotype was counted ten times or more. This rearrangement joins TRBV2 to TRBJ1-2, with D unresolved. Trimming left V 7 bases short and J 8 bases short, with 26 bases between. CDR3 length: 16 amino acids. The germline V gene encodes CDR1 SNHLY and CDR2 FYNNEI. CDR3 sequence: CASKTPEDGGERGYTF. The CDR3 DNA follows: TGTGCCAGCAAAACCCCCGAGGACGGAGGAGAGCGAGGCTACACCTTC. Drawing the rest from reference TRBV2 and TRBJ1-2, the complete variable domain is EPEVTQTPSHQVTQMGQEVILRCVPISNHLYFYWYRQILGQKVEFLVSFYNNEISEKSEIFDDQFSVERPDGSNFTLKIRSTKLEDSAMYFCASKTPEDGGERGYTFGSGTRLTVV.

The sample holds a few counts of this clonotype. The chain links TRBV6-5 to TRBJ2-1, with 10 bases fitting TRBD2. This CDR3 is built from 13 residues. V was clipped by 4 bases and J by 10 bases; unmatched bases: 4. CDR1 MNHEY and CDR2 SVGAGI come from the germline V gene. The CDR3 reads CASSSLAGPEQFF. CDR3 bases: TGTGCCAGCAGTTCACTAGCGGGGCCCGAGCAGTTCTTC.

This clonotype was seen at least ten times. The chain couples TRBV2 to TRBJ2-7; tentative D call: TRBD1 (6 bases). Trimming removed 3 bases from V and 3 bases from J, with 12 bases in between. The CDR3 is 14 amino acids. CDR1 and CDR2 from the germline V gene are SNHLY and FYNNEI. The CDR3 protein is CASSDQGHGYEQYF. The CDR3, as DNA: TGTGCCAGCAGTGACCAGGGACACGGCTACGAGCAGTACTTC.

This clonotype occurred many times. The chain couples TRBV20-1 to TRBJ2-7; D possibly corresponds to TRBD2 (6 bases). This CDR3 comprises 11 residues. The V gene lost 4 bases and the J gene lost 9 bases, with 13 bases spanning the gap. Per germline, CDR1 DFQATT and CDR2 SNEGSKA (reference sequence). This CDR3 is CSATISGGQYF. The DNA for the CDR3 is TGCAGTGCTACCATTTCCGGGGGGCAGTACTTC.

A remark on this clonotype: A read error may produce the germline difference seen at one junction end. V and J are TRBV20-1 and TRBJ2-7; 9 bases map to TRBD1. CDR1 is DFQATT, CDR2 SNEGSKA, per germline (reference sequence). The CDR3 is 16 residues long. Written as DNA, the CDR3 is TGCAGTGCTAGAGGGGCCGGGACAGGGATCTCCTACGAGCAGTGCTTC. Encoded protein: CSARGAGTGISYEQCF.

This clonotype was found many times. V is TRBV7-8 and J is TRBJ1-5, with 9 bases identical to TRBD1. Germline lookup yields CDR1 SGHVS and CDR2 FQNEAQ. Trimming at V came to 5 bases and at J to 6 bases, leaving 5 bases not matched to a gene. This CDR3 contains 14 residues. This CDR3 reads CASSPRDRVQPQHF. In nucleotides, the CDR3 is TGTGCCAGCAGCCCCCGGGACAGGGTTCAGCCCCAGCATTTT.

Only one count was recorded for this clonotype. The rearrangement uses TRBV5-6 and TRBJ1-1; no firm D call. CDR1 is SGHDT, CDR2 YYEEEE, per germline. CDR3 length: 13 amino acids. V lost 5 bases and J lost 8, with 16 bases in between. Here the CDR3 reads CASSFTPAGEAFF. CDR3 DNA sequence: TGTGCCAGCAGTTTTACACCGGCCGGGGAAGCTTTCTTT.

A few counts support this clonotype. The chain links TRBV12-3 or TRBV12-4 to TRBJ1-1; D is undetermined. This CDR3 has 12 amino acids. Between the trimmed V and J ends, which lost 2 bases and 8 bases, there was a span of 9 bases. This chain's CDR3 is CASSLRLSEAFF. CDR3 in DNA: TGTGCCAGCAGTTTACGGCTGAGCGAAGCTTTCTTT.

The chain couples TRBV9 to TRBJ2-7, with 9 positions matching TRBD1. Germline V gene data show CDR1 as SGDLS and CDR2 as YYNGEE. V shed 4 bases, J shed 3 bases, and the junction held 8 bases outside the gene matches. CDR3 length: 15 amino acids. CDR3 protein: CASSPRTGGIYEQYF. The CDR3 nucleotides read TGTGCCAGCAGCCCTCGAACAGGGGGCATCTACGAGCAGTACTTC. Drawing the rest from reference TRBV9 and TRBJ2-7, the complete variable domain is DSGVTQTPKHLITATGQRVTLRCSPRSGDLSVYWYQQSLDQGLQFLIQYYNGEERAKGNILERFSAQQFPDLHSELNLSSLELGDSALYFCASSPRTGGIYEQYFGPGTRLTVT.

The rearrangement links TRBV20-1 to TRBJ1-5, with TRBD1 matching over 7 bases. CDR3 size: 15 residues. Germline CDR1 reads DFQATT; CDR2 reads SNEGSKA (reference sequence). V was clipped by 6 bases and J by 6 bases; unmatched bases: 14. CDR3 loop: CSALGQTYAGQPQHF. The DNA of the CDR3 is TGCAGTGCCTTGGGACAGACTTATGCCGGTCAGCCCCAGCATTTT.

About this clonotype: No conserved phenylalanine or tryptophan is present at the end of the CDR3, so a read error is the likely explanation. V usage is TRBV27 and J usage is TRBJ2-6, with TRBD2 identical over 7 bases. Looked up from germline, CDR1 is MNHEY and CDR2 is SMNVEV (reference sequence). Trimming removed 5 bases from V and 2 bases from J; junction bases left unmatched: 6. This CDR3 has 16 residues. The CDR3 here is CASSLTGGTGANVLTI. The CDR3 DNA reads as TGTGCCAGCAGTCTGACGGGGGGAACTGGGGCCAACGTCCTGACTATC.

This clonotype was picked up many times. This rearrangement joins TRBV7-2 to TRBJ2-7; 10 nucleotides agree with TRBD1. Germline CDR1 and CDR2: SGHTA and FQGNSA. The CDR3 has 15 amino acids. Losses at the gene ends were 8 bases for V and 3 bases for J; bases not matched to a gene: 10. This chain's CDR3 is CASGGGWTGGYEQYF. DNA for the CDR3: TGTGCCAGCGGGGGGGGGTGGACAGGGGGCTACGAGCAGTACTTC.